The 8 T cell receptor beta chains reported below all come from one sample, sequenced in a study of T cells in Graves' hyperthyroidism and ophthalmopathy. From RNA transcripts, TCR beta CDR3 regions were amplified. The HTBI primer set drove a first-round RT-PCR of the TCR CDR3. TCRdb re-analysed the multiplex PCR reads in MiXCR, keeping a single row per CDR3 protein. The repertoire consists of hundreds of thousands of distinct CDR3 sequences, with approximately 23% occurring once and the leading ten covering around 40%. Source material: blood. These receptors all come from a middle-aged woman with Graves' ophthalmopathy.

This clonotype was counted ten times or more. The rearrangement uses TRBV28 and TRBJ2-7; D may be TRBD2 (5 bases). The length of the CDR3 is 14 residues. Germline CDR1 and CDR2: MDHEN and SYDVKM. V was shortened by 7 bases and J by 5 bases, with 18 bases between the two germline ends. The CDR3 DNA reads TGTGCCAGCACCCCCCCTCTAGGAGGCGACGAGCAGTACTTC. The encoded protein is CASTPPLGGDEQYF.

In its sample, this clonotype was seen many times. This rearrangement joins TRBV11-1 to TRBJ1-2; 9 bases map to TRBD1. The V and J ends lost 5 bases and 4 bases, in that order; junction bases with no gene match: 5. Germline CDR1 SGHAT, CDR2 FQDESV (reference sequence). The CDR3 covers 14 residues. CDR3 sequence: CASSMTGGFYGYTF. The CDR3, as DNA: TGTGCCAGCAGCATGACAGGGGGATTCTATGGCTACACCTTC.

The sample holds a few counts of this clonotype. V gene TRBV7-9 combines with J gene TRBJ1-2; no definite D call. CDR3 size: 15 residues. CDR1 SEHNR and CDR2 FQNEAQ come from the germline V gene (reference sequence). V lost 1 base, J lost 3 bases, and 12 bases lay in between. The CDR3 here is CASSLDAGNYYGYTF. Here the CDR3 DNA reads TGTGCCAGCAGCTTAGATGCCGGAAACTACTATGGCTACACCTTC.

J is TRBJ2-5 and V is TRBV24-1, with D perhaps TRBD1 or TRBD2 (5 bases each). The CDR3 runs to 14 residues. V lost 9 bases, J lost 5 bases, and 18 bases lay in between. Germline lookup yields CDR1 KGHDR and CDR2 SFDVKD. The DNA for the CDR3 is TGTGCCACCGGAGGTCCAGTGGGGGACGAGACCCAGTACTTC. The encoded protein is CATGGPVGDETQYF.

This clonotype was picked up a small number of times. CDR3 amino acids: CASSLVPYKETQYF. CDR3 coding DNA: TGCGCCAGCAGCTTAGTACCGTACAAAGAGACCCAGTACTTC. The chain has TRBV5-1 and TRBJ2-5; D gene unclear. Germline CDR1 is SGHRS and CDR2 is YFSETQ. The length of the CDR3 is 14 residues. V gave up 2 bases and J gave up 3 bases, with 11 bases separating them.

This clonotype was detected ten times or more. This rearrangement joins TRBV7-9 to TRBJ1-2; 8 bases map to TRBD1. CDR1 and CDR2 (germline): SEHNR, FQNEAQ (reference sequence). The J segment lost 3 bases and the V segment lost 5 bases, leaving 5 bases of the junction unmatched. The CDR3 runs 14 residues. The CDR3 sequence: CASSRGQGDYGYTF. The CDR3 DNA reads TGTGCCAGCAGCCGTGGACAGGGCGACTATGGCTACACCTTC.

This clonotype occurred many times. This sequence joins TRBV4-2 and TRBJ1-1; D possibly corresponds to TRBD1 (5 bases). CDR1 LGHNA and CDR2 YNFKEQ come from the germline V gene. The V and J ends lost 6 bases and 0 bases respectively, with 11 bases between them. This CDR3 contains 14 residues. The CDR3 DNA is TGTGCCAGCAGATCGGACACCATGAACACTGAAGCTTTCTTT. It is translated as CASRSDTMNTEAFF.

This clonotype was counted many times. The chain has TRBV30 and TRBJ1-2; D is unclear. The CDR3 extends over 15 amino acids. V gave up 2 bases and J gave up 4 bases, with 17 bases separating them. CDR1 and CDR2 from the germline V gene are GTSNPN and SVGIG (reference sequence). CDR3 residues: CAWSLRRSNFYGYTF. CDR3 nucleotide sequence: TGTGCCTGGAGTCTTAGGCGGTCAAACTTCTATGGCTACACCTTC.